This entry features one T cell receptor (beta chain) sequence. The target antigen is unknown. The germline gives CDR1 SGHTA, CDR2 FQGNSA. The ends were cut back, 8 bases at V and 4 bases at J, with 17 bases in the middle. The CDR3 is 14 amino acids. In the PCR, 60 Vbeta and 13 Jbeta primers were used. The repertoire was sequenced with immunoSEQ multiplex PCR; TCRdb's copy has only in-frame clones and lacks some. The sample holds about 130,000 clones. The sample is drawn from a study of cytomegalovirus exposure and HLA in healthy donors. Study-wide points: Prior analysis indicated that the majority of TCR beta V segments exhibited productivity approximately 87% or approximately 30% of the time. Excluded were some V segments that proved indistinguishable, including TRBV6-2 and TRBV6-3. Analysis was performed later, and it showed HLA-associated TCR beta chains to be more clonally expanded than equally common others.

The sequenced sample was PBMCs. The clonotype was recovered from a man between 18 and 35 years old in good health and CMV-seronegative. The rearrangement links TRBV7-2 to TRBJ1-1, with D tentatively TRBD1 (5 bases). The chain's CDR3 is CASLVGTFGTEAFF. CDR3 bases: TGTGCCAGCTTGGTGGGGACTTTTGGCACTGAAGCTTTCTTT.